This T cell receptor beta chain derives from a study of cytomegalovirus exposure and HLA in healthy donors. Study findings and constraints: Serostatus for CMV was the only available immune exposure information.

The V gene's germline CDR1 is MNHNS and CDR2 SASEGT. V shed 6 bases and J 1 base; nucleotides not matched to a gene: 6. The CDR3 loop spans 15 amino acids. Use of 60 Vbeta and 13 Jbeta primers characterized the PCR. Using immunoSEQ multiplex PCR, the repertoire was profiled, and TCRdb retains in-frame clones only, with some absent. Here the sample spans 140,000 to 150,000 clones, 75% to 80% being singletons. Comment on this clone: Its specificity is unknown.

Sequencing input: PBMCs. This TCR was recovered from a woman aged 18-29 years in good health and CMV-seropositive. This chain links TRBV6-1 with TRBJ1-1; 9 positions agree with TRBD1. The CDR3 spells CASREHRGQNTEAFF. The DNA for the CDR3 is TGTGCCAGCAGAGAACACAGGGGGCAGAACACTGAAGCTTTCTTT.